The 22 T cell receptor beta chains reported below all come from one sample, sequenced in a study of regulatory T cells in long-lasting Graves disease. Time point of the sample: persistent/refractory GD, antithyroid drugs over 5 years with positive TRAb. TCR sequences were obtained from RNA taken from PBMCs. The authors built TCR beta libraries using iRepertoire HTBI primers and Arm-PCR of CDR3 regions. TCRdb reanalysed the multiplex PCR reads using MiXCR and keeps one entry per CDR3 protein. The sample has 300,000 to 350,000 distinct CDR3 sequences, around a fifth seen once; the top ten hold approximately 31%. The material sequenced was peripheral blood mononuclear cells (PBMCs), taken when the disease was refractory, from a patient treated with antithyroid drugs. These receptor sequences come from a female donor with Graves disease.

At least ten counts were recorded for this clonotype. CDR3 in DNA: TGTGCCAGCAGCCAAGCAGGTCCCAACACTGAAGCTTTCTTT. Residues: CASSQAGPNTEAFF. The rearrangement joins TRBV3-1 to TRBJ1-1; D is unresolved. This CDR3 is built from 14 residues. Germline V CDR1 and CDR2: LGHDT, YNNKEL (reference sequence). Trimming shortened V by 1 base and J by 2 bases, and 8 bases separated the two germline ends.

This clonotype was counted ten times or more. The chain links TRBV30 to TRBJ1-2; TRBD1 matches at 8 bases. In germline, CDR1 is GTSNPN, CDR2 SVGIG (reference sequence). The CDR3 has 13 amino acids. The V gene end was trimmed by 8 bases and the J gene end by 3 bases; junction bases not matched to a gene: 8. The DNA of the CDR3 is TGTGCCAGACGACAGGGGTTGGACTATGGCTACACCTTC. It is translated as CARRQGLDYGYTF.

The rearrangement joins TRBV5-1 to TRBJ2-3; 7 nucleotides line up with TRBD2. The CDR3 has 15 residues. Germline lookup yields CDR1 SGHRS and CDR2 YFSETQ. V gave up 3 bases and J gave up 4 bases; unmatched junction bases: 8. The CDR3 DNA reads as TGCGCCAGCAGCTGGGGACTAACGCGCCCAGATACGCAGTATTTT. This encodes CASSWGLTRPDTQYF.

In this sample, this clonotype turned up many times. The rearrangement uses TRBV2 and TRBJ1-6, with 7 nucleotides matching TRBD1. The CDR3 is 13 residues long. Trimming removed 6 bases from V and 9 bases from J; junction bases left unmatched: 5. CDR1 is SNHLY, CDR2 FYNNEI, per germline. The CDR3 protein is CASRAGTASPLHF. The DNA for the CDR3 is TGTGCCAGCAGAGCCGGGACAGCTTCACCCCTCCACTTT.

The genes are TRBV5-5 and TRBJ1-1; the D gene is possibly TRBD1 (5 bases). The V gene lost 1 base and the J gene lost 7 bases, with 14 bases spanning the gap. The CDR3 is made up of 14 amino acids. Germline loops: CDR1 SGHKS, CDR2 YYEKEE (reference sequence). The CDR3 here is CASSLSWGQDEAFF. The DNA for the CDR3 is TGTGCCAGCAGCTTGAGTTGGGGCCAAGATGAAGCTTTCTTT.

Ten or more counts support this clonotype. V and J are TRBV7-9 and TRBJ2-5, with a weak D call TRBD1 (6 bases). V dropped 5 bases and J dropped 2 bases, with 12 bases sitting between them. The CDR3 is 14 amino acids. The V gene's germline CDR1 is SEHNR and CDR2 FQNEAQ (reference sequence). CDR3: CASSQRTEQETQYF. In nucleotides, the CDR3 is TGTGCCAGCAGCCAGAGGACAGAACAAGAGACCCAGTACTTC.

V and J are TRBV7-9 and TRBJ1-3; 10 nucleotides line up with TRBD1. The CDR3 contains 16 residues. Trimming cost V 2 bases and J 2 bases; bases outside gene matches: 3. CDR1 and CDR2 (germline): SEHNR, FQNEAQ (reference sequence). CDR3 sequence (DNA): TGTGCCAGCAGCTTACGACAGGGGGCTACTGGAAACACCATATATTTT. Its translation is CASSLRQGATGNTIYF.

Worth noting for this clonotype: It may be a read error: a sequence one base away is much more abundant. CDR3 bases: TGTGCCAGCAGCCACACAGACAGGGGATTTGGCTACACCTTC. Its protein is CASSHTDRGFGYTF. V gene TRBV6-1 combines with J gene TRBJ1-2; TRBD1 agrees at 8 bases. Trimming took 6 bases from V and 7 from J; bases not matched to a gene: 10. From germline, CDR1 is MNHNS and CDR2 SASEGT. The CDR3 has 14 amino acids.

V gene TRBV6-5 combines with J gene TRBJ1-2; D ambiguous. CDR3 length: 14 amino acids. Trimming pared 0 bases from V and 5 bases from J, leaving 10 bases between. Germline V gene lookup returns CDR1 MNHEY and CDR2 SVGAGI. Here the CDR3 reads CASSYSRQPYGYTF. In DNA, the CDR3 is TGTGCCAGCAGTTACTCTCGCCAGCCATATGGCTACACCTTC.

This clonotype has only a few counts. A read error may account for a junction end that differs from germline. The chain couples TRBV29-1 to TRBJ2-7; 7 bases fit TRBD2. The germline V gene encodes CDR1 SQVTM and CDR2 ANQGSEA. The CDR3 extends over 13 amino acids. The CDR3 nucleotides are TGCAGCGCCCGCGGACTAGTCTCCTCCGAGCAGTACTTC. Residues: CSARGLVSSEQYF.

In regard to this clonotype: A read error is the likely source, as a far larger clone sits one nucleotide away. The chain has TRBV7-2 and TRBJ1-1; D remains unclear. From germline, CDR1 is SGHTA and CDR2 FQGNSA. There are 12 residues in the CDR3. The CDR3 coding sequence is TGTGCCAGCAGCTCGCTGAACGCTGAAGCTTTCTTT. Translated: CASSSLNAEAFF.

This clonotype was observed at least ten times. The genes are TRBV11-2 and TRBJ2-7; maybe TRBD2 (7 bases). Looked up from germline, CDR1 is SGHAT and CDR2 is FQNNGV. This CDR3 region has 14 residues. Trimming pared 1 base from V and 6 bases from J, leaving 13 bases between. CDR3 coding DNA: TGTGCCAGCAGCTTAGGGGCGGGGGCAGTCGAGCAGTACTTC. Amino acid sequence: CASSLGAGAVEQYF.

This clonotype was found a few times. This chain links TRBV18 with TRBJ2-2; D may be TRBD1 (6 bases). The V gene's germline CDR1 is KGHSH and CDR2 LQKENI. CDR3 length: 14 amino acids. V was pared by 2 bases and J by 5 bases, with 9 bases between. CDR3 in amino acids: CASSPTGMTGELFF. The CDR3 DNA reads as TGTGCCAGCTCACCAACAGGGATGACCGGGGAGCTGTTTTTT.

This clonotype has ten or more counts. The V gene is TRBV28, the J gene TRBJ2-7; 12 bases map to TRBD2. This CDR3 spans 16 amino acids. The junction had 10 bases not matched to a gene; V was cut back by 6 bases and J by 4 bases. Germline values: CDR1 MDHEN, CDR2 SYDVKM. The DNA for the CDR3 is TGTGCCAGCAGACCCCAGCTAGCGGGAGGGATTTACGAGCAGTACTTC. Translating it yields CASRPQLAGGIYEQYF.

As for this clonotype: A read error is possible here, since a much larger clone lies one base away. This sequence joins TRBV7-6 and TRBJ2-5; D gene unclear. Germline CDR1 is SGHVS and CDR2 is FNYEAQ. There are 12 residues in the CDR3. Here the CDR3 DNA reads TGTGGCAGCAGCTCCCTCACCGAGACCCAGTACTTC. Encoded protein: CGSSSLTETQYF.

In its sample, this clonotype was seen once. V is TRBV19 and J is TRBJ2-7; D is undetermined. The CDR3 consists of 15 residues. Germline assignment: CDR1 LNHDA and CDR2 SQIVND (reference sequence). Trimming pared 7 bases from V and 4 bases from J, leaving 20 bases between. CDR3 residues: CASKITAAKSYEQYF. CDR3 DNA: TGTGCCAGTAAGATTACGGCAGCAAAATCTTACGAGCAGTACTTC. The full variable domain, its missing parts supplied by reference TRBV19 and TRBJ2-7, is DGGITQSPKYLFRKEGQNVTLSCEQNLNHDAMYWYRQDPGQGLRLIYYSQIVNDFQKGDIAEGYSVSREKKESFPLTVTSAQKNPTAFYLCASKITAAKSYEQYFGPGTRLTVT.

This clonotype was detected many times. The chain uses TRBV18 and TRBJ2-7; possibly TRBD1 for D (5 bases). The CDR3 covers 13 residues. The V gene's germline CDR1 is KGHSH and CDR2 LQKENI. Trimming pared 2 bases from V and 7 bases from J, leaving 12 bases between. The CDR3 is CASSPAGYGEQYF. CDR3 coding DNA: TGTGCCAGCTCACCAGCAGGGTACGGGGAGCAGTACTTC.

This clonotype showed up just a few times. The CDR3 here is CASSLAPGTGAEQYF. In DNA, the CDR3 is TGTGCCAGCAGCTTGGCCCCCGGGACAGGGGCCGAGCAGTACTTC. The J gene is TRBJ2-7, the V gene TRBV7-9; 10 nucleotides agree with TRBD1. There are 15 residues in the CDR3. Looked up from germline, CDR1 is SEHNR and CDR2 is FQNEAQ (reference sequence). Trimming at V came to 3 bases and at J to 6 bases, leaving 8 bases not matched to a gene. Drawing the rest from reference TRBV7-9 and TRBJ2-7, the complete variable domain is DTGVSQNPRHKITKRGQNVTFRCDPISEHNRLYWYRQTLGQGPEFLTYFQNEAQLEKSRLLSDRFSAERPKGSFSTLEIQRTEQGDSAMYLCASSLAPGTGAEQYFGPGTRLTVT.

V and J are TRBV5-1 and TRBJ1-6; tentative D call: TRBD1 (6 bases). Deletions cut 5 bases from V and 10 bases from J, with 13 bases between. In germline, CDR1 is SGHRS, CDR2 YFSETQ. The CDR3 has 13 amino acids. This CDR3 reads CASSPGEASPLHF. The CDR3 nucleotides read TGCGCCAGCAGTCCAGGGGAGGCGTCACCCCTCCACTTT.

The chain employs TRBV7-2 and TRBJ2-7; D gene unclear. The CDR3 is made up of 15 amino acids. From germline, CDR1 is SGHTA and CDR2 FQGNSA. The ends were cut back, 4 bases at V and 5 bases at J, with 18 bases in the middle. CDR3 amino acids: CASSSSAGRSHEQYF. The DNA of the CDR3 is TGTGCCAGCAGCTCCTCAGCCGGAAGGTCCCACGAGCAGTACTTC.

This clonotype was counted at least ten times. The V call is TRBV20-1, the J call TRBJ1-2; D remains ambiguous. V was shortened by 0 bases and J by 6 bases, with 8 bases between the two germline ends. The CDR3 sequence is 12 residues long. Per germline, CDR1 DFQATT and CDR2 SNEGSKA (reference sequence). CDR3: CSARDYGDGYTF. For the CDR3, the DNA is TGCAGTGCTAGAGATTATGGGGATGGCTACACCTTC.

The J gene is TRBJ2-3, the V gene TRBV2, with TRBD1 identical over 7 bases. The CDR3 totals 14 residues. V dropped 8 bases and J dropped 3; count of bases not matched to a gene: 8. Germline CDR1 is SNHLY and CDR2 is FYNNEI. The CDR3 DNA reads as TGTGCCAGCTCTCATGACAGGGTTACAGATACGCAGTATTTT. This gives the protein CASSHDRVTDTQYF.